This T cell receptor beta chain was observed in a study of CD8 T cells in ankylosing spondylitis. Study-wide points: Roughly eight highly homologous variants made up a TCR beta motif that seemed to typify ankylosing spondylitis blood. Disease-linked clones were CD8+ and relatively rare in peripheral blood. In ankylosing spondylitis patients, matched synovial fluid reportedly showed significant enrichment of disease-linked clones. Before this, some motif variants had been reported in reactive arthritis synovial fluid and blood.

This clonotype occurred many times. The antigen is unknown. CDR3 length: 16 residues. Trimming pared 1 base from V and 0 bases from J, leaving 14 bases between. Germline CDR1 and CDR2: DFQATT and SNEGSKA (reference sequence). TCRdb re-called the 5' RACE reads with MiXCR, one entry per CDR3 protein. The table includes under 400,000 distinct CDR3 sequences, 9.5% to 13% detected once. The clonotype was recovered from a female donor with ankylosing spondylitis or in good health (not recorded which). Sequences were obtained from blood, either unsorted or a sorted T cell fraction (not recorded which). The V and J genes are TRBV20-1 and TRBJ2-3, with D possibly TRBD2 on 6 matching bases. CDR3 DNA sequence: TGCAGTGCTAGAGTTAGCGGCTTCTCTAGCACAGATACGCAGTATTTT. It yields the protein CSARVSGFSSTDTQYF.